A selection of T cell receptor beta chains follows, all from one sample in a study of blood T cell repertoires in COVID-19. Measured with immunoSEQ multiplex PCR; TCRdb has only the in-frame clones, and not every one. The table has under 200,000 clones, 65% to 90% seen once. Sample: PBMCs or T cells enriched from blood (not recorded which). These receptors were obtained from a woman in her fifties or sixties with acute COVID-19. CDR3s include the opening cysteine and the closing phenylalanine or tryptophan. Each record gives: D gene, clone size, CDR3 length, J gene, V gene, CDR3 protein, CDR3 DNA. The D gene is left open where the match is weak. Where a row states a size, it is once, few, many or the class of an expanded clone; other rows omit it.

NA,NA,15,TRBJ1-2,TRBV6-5,CASSYSRGSIYGYTF,TGTGCCAGCAGTTACTCGAGGGGGAGTATCTATGGCTACACCTTC
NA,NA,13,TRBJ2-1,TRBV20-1,CSASIRGSYEQFF,TGCAGTGCTAGTATAAGGGGTAGCTATGAGCAGTTCTTC
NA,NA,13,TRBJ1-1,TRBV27,CASSLSGETEAFF,TGTGCCAGCAGTTTATCCGGTGAAACTGAAGCTTTCTTT
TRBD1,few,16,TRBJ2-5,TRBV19,CASSINDRAPRGTQYF,TGTGCCAGTAGTATTAACGACAGGGCCCCTAGGGGGACCCAGTACTTC
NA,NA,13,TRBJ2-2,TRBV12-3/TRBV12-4,CASSSVNTGELFF,TGTGCCAGCAGTTCTGTGAACACCGGGGAGCTGTTTTTT
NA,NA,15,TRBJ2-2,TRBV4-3,CASSQGAPGTGELFF,TGCGCCAGCAGCCAAGGGGCCCCGGGGACCGGGGAGCTGTTTTTT
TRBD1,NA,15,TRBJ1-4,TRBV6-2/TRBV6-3,CASSPNRGWNEKLFF,TGTGCCAGCAGTCCAAACAGGGGGTGGAATGAAAAACTGTTTTTT
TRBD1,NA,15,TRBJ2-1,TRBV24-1,CATSDAGTVYNEQFF,TGTGCCACCAGTGATGCCGGGACAGTATACAATGAGCAGTTCTTC
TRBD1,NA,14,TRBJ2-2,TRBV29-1,CSVEQDRVTGELFF,TGCAGCGTTGAACAGGACAGGGTGACCGGGGAGCTGTTTTTT
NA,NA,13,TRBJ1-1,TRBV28,CASTSGGSTEAFF,TGTGCCAGCACCTCGGGGGGCTCCACTGAAGCTTTCTTT
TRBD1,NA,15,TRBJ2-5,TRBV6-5,CASSYLGGKQETQYF,TGTGCCAGCAGTTACTTAGGGGGCAAGCAAGAGACCCAGTACTTC
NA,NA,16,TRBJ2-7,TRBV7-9,CASSSPRDSKGAEQYF,TGTGCCAGCAGTTCTCCTCGGGACTCCAAGGGGGCCGAGCAGTACTTC
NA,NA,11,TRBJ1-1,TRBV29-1,CSTTVTTEAFF,TGCAGCACTACGGTGACCACTGAAGCTTTCTTT
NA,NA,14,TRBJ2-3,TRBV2,CASHDGASTDTQYF,TGTGCCAGCCACGACGGAGCTAGCACAGATACGCAGTATTTT
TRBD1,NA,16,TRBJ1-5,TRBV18,CASSPRAGQSNQPQHF,TGTGCCAGCTCACCACGGGCGGGACAGAGCAATCAGCCCCAGCATTTT
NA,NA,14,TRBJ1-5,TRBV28,CASSLIRGYQPQHF,TGTGCCAGCAGTTTAATAAGGGGATATCAGCCCCAGCATTTT
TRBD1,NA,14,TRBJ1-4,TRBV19,CASSRPGGMEKLFF,TGTGCCAGTAGTCGACCAGGGGGTATGGAAAAACTGTTTTTT
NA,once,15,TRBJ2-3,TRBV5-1,CASSLTTGRTDTQYF,TGCGCCAGCAGCTTGACGACAGGGAGGACAGATACGCAGTATTTT
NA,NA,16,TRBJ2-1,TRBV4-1,CASSRKDRAAGNEQFF,TGCGCCAGCAGCCGGAAAGACAGGGCAGCGGGTAATGAGCAGTTCTTC
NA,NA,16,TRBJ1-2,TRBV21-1,CASSVRGRRANYGYTF,TGTGCCAGCAGCGTCAGGGGGCGGCGGGCTAACTATGGCTACACCTTC
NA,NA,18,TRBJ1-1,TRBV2,CASSLGGRGRFTNTEAFF,TGTGCCAGCAGTTTGGGAGGGAGGGGTAGATTTACGAACACTGAAGCTTTCTTT
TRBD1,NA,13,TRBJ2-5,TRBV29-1,CSVGQGGSETQYF,TGCAGCGTGGGACAGGGCGGTTCGGAGACCCAGTACTTC
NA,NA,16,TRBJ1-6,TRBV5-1,CASSPAGRPLDEPLHF,TGCGCCAGCAGCCCGGCGGGGAGGCCGCTAGATGAACCCCTCCACTTT
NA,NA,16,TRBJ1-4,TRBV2,CASSEGIRGDNEKLFF,TGTGCCAGCAGTGAGGGGATTCGGGGGGATAATGAAAAACTGTTTTTT
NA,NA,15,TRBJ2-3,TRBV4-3,CASSQRGPYTDTQYF,TGCGCCAGCAGCCAACGTGGGCCCTACACAGATACGCAGTATTTT
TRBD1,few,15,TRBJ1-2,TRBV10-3,CAISGGQDHNYGYTF,TGTGCCATCAGTGGGGGACAGGATCATAACTATGGCTACACCTTC
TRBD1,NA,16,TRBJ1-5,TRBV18,CASSPGQTGEGQPQHF,TGTGCCAGCTCACCAGGGCAGACAGGGGAAGGTCAGCCCCAGCATTTT
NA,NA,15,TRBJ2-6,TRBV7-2,CASSLGGTGANVLTF,TGTGCCAGCAGCTTAGGAGGGACTGGGGCCAACGTCCTGACTTTC
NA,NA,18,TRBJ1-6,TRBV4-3,CASSQDPPGVSPNSPLHF,TGCGCCAGCAGCCAAGATCCCCCGGGAGTTAGTCCTAATTCACCCCTCCACTTT
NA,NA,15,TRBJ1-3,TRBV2,CASSERRYSGNTIYF,TGTGCCAGCAGTGAACGTCGGTACTCTGGAAACACCATATATTTT
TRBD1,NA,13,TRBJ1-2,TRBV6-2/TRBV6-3,CASSRRDRDGYTF,TGTGCCAGCAGTCGCCGGGACAGGGATGGCTACACCTTC
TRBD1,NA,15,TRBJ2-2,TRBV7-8,CASSLRQGVTGELFF,TGTGCCAGCAGCTTAAGGCAGGGGGTGACCGGGGAGCTGTTTTTT
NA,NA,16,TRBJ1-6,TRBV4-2,CASSQERRQEIFPLHF,TGTGCCAGCAGCCAAGAAAGGAGGCAGGAGATTTTCCCCCTCCACTTT
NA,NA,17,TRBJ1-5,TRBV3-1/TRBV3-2,CASSQGLQGGYVQPQHF,TGTGCCAGCAGCCAAGGATTACAGGGCGGGTATGTTCAGCCCCAGCATTTT
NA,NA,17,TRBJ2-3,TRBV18,CASSPQILGHPTDTQYF,TGTGCCAGCTCACCACAAATTCTGGGACACCCCACAGATACGCAGTATTTT
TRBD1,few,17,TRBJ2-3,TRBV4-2,CASSQVLQGAGTDTQYF,TGTGCCAGCAGCCAAGTTCTTCAGGGGGCAGGCACAGATACGCAGTATTTT
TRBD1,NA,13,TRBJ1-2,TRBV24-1,CATSERTGDGYTF,TGTGCCACCAGTGAAAGGACAGGGGATGGCTACACCTTC
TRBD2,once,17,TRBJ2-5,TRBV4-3,CASSQDRTSGPQETQYF,TGCGCCAGCAGCCAAGATAGGACTAGCGGGCCCCAAGAGACCCAGTACTTC
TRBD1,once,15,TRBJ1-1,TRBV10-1,CASSESKGAQTEAFF,TGCGCCAGCAGTGAGTCAAAGGGGGCGCAAACTGAAGCTTTCTTT
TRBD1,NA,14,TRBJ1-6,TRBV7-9,CASSSWTGATPLHF,TGTGCCAGCAGTTCCTGGACAGGGGCCACCCCCCTCCACTTT
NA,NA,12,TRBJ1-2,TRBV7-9,CASSLDWYGYTF,TGTGCCAGCAGCCTCGACTGGTATGGCTACACCTTC
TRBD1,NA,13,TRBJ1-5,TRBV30,CAWSGGGDQPQHF,TGTGCCTGGAGTGGAGGGGGCGATCAGCCCCAGCATTTT
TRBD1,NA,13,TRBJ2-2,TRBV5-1,CASGQGVTGELFF,TGCGCCAGCGGACAGGGAGTTACCGGGGAGCTGTTTTTT
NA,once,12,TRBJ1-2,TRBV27,CASSLSGVGYTF,TGTGCCAGCAGTTTGTCAGGGGTAGGCTACACCTTC
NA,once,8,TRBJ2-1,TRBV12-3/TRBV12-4,CASSGGFF,TGTGCCAGCAGTGGAGGGTTCTTC
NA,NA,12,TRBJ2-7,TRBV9,CASSPDSYEQYF,TGTGCCAGCAGCCCGGACAGCTACGAGCAGTACTTC
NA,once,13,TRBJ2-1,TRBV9,CASSSSWYNEQFF,TGTGCCAGCAGCTCTAGCTGGTACAATGAGCAGTTCTTC
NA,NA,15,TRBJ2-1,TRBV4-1,CASSQGLISYNEQFF,TGCGCCAGCAGCCAAGGACTAATCTCCTACAATGAGCAGTTCTTC
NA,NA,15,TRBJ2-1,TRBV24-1,CATSDLNGARNEQFF,TGTGCCACCAGTGATTTGAATGGGGCGCGGAATGAGCAGTTCTTC
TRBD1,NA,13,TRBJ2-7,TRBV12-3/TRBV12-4,CASRGTGTYEQYF,TGTGCCAGCAGGGGGACAGGAACCTACGAGCAGTACTTC
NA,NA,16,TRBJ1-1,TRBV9,CASSVGAGVLNTEAFF,TGTGCCAGCAGCGTAGGGGCAGGGGTTTTGAACACTGAAGCTTTCTTT
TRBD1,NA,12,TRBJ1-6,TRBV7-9,CASSPPDRALHF,TGTGCCAGCAGCCCGCCGGACAGGGCACTCCACTTT
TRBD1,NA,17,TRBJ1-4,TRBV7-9,CASSFYFPGQGNEKLFF,TGTGCCAGCAGCTTCTATTTTCCGGGACAGGGAAATGAAAAACTGTTTTTT
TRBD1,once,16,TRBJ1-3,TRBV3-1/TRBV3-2,CASSQPTGQSGNTIYF,TGTGCCAGCAGCCAGCCGACAGGGCAATCTGGAAACACCATATATTTT
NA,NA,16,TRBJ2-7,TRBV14,CASSQGFSGSSYEQYF,TGTGCCAGCAGCCAAGGATTTTCGGGGAGCTCCTACGAGCAGTACTTC
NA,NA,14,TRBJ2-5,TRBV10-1,CASSEQPRGQTQYF,TGCGCCAGCAGTGAACAGCCCAGGGGTCAGACCCAGTACTTC
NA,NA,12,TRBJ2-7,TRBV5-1,CASRTGEGEQYF,TGCGCCAGCAGGACAGGGGAGGGCGAGCAGTACTTC
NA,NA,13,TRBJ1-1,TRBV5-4,CASSFNRDTEAFF,TGTGCCAGCAGCTTTAACCGAGACACTGAAGCTTTCTTT
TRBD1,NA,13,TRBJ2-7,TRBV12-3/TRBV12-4,CASEDRATYEQYF,TGTGCCAGCGAGGACAGGGCAACCTACGAGCAGTACTTC